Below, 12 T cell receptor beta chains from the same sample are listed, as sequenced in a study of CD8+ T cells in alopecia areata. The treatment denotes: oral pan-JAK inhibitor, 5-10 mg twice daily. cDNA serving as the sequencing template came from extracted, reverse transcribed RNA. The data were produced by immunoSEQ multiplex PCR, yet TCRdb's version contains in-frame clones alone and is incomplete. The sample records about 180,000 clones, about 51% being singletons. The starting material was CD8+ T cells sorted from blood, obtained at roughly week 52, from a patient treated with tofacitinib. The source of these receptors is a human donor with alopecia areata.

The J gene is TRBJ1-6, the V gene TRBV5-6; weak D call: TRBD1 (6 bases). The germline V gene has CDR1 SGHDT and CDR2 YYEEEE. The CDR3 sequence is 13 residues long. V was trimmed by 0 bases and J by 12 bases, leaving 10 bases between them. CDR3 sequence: CASSLAGGKPLHF. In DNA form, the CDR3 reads TGTGCCAGCAGCTTGGCGGGGGGCAAACCCCTCCACTTT.

The chain's CDR3 is CASSSRTSGGAYNEQFF. Written as DNA, the CDR3 is TGCGCCAGCAGCTCGCGGACTAGCGGGGGGGCCTACAATGAGCAGTTCTTC. The V gene is TRBV5-1, the J gene TRBJ2-1; 15 bases match TRBD2. CDR1 is SGHRS and CDR2 is YFSETQ in the germline V gene. V trimming: 3 bases; J trimming: 2 bases; junction bases outside the gene matches: 3. This CDR3 spans 17 amino acids.

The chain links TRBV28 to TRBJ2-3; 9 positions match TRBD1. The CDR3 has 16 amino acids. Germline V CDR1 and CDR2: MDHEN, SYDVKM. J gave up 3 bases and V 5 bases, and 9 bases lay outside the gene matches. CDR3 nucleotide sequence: TGTGCCAGCAGTGATACGACAGGGGGTATTACAGATACGCAGTATTTT. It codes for CASSDTTGGITDTQYF. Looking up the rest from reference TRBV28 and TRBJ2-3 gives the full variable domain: DVKVTQSSRYLVKRTGEKVFLECVQDMDHENMFWYRQDPGLGLRLIYFSYDVKMKEKGDIPEGYSVSREKKERFSLILESASTNQTSMYLCASSDTTGGITDTQYFGPGTRLTVL.

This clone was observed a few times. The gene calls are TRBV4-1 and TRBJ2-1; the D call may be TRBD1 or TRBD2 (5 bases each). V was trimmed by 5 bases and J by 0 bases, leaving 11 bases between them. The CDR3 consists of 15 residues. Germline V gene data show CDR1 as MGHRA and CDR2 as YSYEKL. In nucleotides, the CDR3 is TGCGCCAGCAGCGAACTAGGGGTCTCCTACAATGAGCAGTTCTTC. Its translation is CASSELGVSYNEQFF.

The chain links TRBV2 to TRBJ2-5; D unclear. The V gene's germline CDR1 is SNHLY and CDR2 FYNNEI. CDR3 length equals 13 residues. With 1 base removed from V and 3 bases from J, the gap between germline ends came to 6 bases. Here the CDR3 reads CASSEGNEETQYF. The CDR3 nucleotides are TGTGCCAGCAGTGAAGGTAATGAAGAGACCCAGTACTTC.

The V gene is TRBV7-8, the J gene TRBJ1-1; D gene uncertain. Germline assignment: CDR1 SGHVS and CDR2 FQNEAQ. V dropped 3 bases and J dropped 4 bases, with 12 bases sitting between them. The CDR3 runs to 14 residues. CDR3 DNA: TGTGCCAGCAGCTTTATCCCGAGGAGCACTGAAGCTTTCTTT. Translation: CASSFIPRSTEAFF.

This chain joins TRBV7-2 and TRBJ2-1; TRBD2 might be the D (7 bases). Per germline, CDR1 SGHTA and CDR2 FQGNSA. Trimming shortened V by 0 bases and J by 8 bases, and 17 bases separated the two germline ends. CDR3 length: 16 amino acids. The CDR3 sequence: CASSLAGWGGADEQFF. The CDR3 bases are TGTGCCAGCAGCTTAGCTGGGTGGGGGGGCGCCGATGAGCAGTTCTTC.

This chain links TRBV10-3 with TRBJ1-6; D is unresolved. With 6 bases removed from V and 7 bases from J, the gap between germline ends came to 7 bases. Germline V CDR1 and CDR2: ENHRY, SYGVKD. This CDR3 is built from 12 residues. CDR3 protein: CAISHPNSPLHF. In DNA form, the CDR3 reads TGTGCCATCAGCCATCCCAATTCACCCCTCCACTTT.

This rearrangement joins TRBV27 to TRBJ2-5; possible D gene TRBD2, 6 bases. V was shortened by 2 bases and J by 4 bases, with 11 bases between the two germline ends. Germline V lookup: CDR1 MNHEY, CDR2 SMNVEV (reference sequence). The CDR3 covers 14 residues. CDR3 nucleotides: TGTGCCAGCAGTTTACTCGGGGGTGGAGAGACCCAGTACTTC. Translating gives CASSLLGGGETQYF.

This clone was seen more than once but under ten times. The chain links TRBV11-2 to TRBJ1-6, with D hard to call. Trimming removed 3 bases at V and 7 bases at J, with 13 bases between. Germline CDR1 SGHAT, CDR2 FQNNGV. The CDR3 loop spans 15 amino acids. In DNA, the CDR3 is TGTGCCAGCAGCTTTGCGAGTCAGACGAATTCACCCCTCCACTTT. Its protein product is CASSFASQTNSPLHF.

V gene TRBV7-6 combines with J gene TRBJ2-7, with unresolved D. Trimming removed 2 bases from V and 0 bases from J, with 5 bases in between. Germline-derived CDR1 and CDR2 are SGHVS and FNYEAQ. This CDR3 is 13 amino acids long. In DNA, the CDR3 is TGTGCCAGCAGCTTATCAGGCTCCTACGAGCAGTACTTC. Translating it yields CASSLSGSYEQYF.

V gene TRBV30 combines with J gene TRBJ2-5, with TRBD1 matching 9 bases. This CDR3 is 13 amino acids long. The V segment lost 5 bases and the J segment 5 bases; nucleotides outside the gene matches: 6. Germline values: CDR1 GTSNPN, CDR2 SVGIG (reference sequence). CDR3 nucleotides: TGTGCCTGGGGGACAGGGAATACGGAGACCCAGTACTTC. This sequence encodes CAWGTGNTETQYF.